Given below is one TCR beta chain in context. A few counts support this clone. This receptor's antigen is unknown. The sample holds no much larger clone one base away, and base qualities are not on file. Via the germline V gene (reference sequence), CDR1 is MNHEY and CDR2 SMNVEV. V trim: 5 bases; J trim: 9 bases; unmatched bases: 10. There are 15 amino acids in the CDR3, from cysteine to phenylalanine inclusive. The kept DNA is CDR3 alone, 45 bases in frame from the first base. The data originate from a study of shared clonotypes between healthy human individuals (TCRdb year 2020). A note on the overall study: The cohort included three men and a couple of women between 18 and 49 years of age. Per donor, three plates each were used for CD4 naive and CD4 memory, two for CD8 naive, and one for CD8 memory. To estimate repertoire size and how much clonotype sharing occurs between individuals, the study deeply sequenced the blood TCR repertoires of five healthy adults. To increase sequencing depth and limit assay-specific biases, different laboratories used diverse techniques to prepare libraries and sequence TCR repertoires. Per donor, leukapheresis produced somewhere between about 0.85 and 8.9 billion PBMCs.

TCR CDR3 regions were amplified from genomic DNA by multiplex PCR using the deep immunoSEQ assay. Genomic DNA extracted from each cell subset was distributed evenly over all wells of several immunoSEQ 96-well plates, and each plate served as one replicate. For sorted subsets, roughly 200 ng of genomic DNA, equivalent to some 30,000 T cell genomes, went into each replicate PCR. The purified libraries were quantified using a Qubit 3.0 fluorometer, sized with a Bioanalyzer 2100, and then quantified again using the KAPA Library Quantification kit. Each immunoSEQ 96-well plate was sequenced on its own single-read 150-cycle Illumina NextSeq 550 flow cell. In the source study's methods: Because only junctional sequences without quality scores were contained in the immunoSEQ output, filtering matching that applied to full-length reads could not be performed. Sequences were annotated with PyIR, a Python wrapper for IgBLAST v1.9, and V/J genes and CDR3 were assigned using IMGT germline references. Reads were removed for weak V/J assignments (E-value above 1e-6), missing CDR3, stop codons, out-of-frame junctions, or ambiguous translated residues. V3J clonotypes were defined as sequences sharing an identical inferred V gene, J gene, and CDR3 amino acid sequence. Percentage overlap between repertoires was computed as shared unique clonotypes divided by the size of the smaller repertoire. Richness of each repertoire was evaluated using RTK rarefaction, the Chao1 estimator, and Recon v2.1 estimates of unobserved clonotypes. Generation probabilities for all TCRbeta clonotypes obtained by the gDNA method from several donors were computed using OLGA. TCRdb holds this immuneACCESS table with in-frame rearrangements only. Some clones are missing; in checked studies, unresolved V genes explain under half, and the rest has no known cause. The V and J calls and clone size are taken from that table; D and trimming were inferred from the DNA. The sample data list around 700,000 clones, and roughly 94% of these were observed just once. The top ten hold 24% of the sample.

CD8 naive samples were obtained by positive selection for CCR7 among CD45RO-negative cells, yielding a CD45RA+CCR7+ population from which TemRA cells were excluded. Healthy HIV-negative adults with no recently reported acute infections or vaccinations were included as donors. Every donor was a Caucasian adult residing in Nashville, Tennessee, USA. Blood was collected by leukapheresis, and PBMCs were isolated by Ficoll-Histopaque density gradient centrifugation and then cryopreserved in liquid nitrogen vapor phase. Purity and quantity of every magnetically sorted T cell population were checked by analytical flow cytometry. From each sorted fraction, genomic DNA was isolated and quantified by UV absorbance on a Nanodrop 2000c. What the authors observed across the whole study: Because the study included only a small number of donors, the genetic and exposure-history diversity represented was limited. Compared with non-shared clonotypes, clonotypes shared by all four sorted-subset donors had higher generation probabilities. Rarefaction of sorted-subset datasets indicated incomplete sequencing despite the large sequencing depth. Only blood was sampled, and tissue TCR repertoires likely differ from those in blood. When several donors were compared, the shared fraction of clonotypes was 5% to 6.5% for naive CD4, approximately 3.3% for naive CD8, 2% to 2.5% for memory CD4, and around 0.4% for memory CD8. Based on pairwise subsampling, the degree of clonotype sharing among donors was expected to be affected by sequencing depth. Naive subsets generally had larger estimated clonotype richness than memory subsets.

The TCR comes from a man younger than 45 in good health. The chain joins TRBV27 to TRBJ2-1; 10 bases in the junction line up with TRBD2. Sequencing input: naive CD8+ T cells sorted from blood. This specimen's cell subset or site label, interpreted: CD45RA+CCR7+. The CDR3 region: CASSPLAGAMGEQFF. The sequenced DNA is TGTGCCAGCAGTCCCCTAGCGGGGGCTATGGGTGAGCAGTTCTTC.